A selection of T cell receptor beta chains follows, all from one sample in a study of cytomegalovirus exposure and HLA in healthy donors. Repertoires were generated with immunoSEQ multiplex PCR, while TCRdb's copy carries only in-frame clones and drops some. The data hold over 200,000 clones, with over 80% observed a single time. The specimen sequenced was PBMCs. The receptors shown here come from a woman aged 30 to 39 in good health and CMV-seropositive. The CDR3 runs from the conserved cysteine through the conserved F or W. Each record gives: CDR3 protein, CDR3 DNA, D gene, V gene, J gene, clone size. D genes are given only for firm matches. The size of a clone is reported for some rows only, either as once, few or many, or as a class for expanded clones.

cdr3_aa: CASSQDLTVPREQYF
cdr3_nt: TGTGCCAGCAGCCAAGATTTAACGGTGCCGAGAGAGCAGTACTTC
d_call: NA
v_call: TRBV14
j_call: TRBJ2-7
clone_size: NA

cdr3_aa: CASSPSRQGRLYYGYTF
cdr3_nt: TGTGCCAGTTCCCCATCCCGACAGGGCCGCTTGTACTATGGCTACACCTTC
d_call: TRBD1
v_call: TRBV27
j_call: TRBJ1-2
clone_size: NA

cdr3_aa: CASSQPPGQGYYGYTF
cdr3_nt: TGCGCCAGCAGCCAACCTCCGGGACAGGGGTACTATGGCTACACCTTC
d_call: TRBD1
v_call: TRBV4-1
j_call: TRBJ1-2
clone_size: NA

cdr3_aa: CASSLGQDHGYTF
cdr3_nt: TGTGCCAGCAGTTTGGGACAGGACCATGGCTACACCTTC
d_call: TRBD1
v_call: TRBV6-5
j_call: TRBJ1-2
clone_size: NA

cdr3_aa: CAWRVRDSTDTQYF
cdr3_nt: TGTGCCTGGAGGGTAAGGGATAGCACAGATACGCAGTATTTT
d_call: NA
v_call: TRBV30
j_call: TRBJ2-3
clone_size: NA

cdr3_aa: CASSQDRDRDNEQFF
cdr3_nt: TGCGCCAGCAGCCAAGATCGGGACAGGGATAATGAGCAGTTCTTC
d_call: TRBD1
v_call: TRBV4-1
j_call: TRBJ2-1
clone_size: once

cdr3_aa: CASSYAGFSGGFSTDTQYF
cdr3_nt: TGCGCCAGCAGCTATGCGGGATTTAGCGGGGGATTTAGCACAGATACGCAGTATTTT
d_call: TRBD2
v_call: TRBV5-1
j_call: TRBJ2-3
clone_size: few

cdr3_aa: CAGERVSDTQYF
cdr3_nt: TGTGCGGGGGAGCGGGTTAGCGATACGCAGTATTTT
d_call: NA
v_call: TRBV30
j_call: TRBJ2-3
clone_size: NA

cdr3_aa: CAWSVLGSSGNTIYF
cdr3_nt: TGTGCCTGGAGTGTACTGGGTTCCTCTGGAAACACCATATATTTT
d_call: NA
v_call: TRBV30
j_call: TRBJ1-3
clone_size: NA

cdr3_aa: CASSQGQRGELFF
cdr3_nt: TGTGCCAGCAGCCAAGGGCAGAGGGGGGAGCTGTTTTTT
d_call: NA
v_call: TRBV9
j_call: TRBJ2-2
clone_size: NA

cdr3_aa: CASTRQNYGYTF
cdr3_nt: TGTGCCAGCACCAGACAGAACTATGGCTACACCTTC
d_call: NA
v_call: TRBV5-6
j_call: TRBJ1-2
clone_size: NA

cdr3_aa: CATSKGQGVEKLFF
cdr3_nt: TGTGCCACCAGCAAAGGACAGGGGGTCGAAAAACTGTTTTTT
d_call: TRBD1
v_call: TRBV15
j_call: TRBJ1-4
clone_size: NA

cdr3_aa: CASSLTGVESEQYF
cdr3_nt: TGTGCCAGCAGCTTGACAGGGGTAGAATCCGAGCAGTACTTC
d_call: TRBD1
v_call: TRBV7-9
j_call: TRBJ2-7
clone_size: NA

cdr3_aa: CASSLGSRNSGYTF
cdr3_nt: TGTGCCAGCAGCTTGGGATCAAGGAATAGTGGCTACACCTTC
d_call: NA
v_call: TRBV5-4
j_call: TRBJ1-2
clone_size: NA

cdr3_aa: CASTQNPTSGRAAETQYF
cdr3_nt: TGTGCCAGTACCCAAAACCCCACTAGCGGGAGGGCCGCGGAGACCCAGTACTTC
d_call: TRBD2
v_call: TRBV19
j_call: TRBJ2-5
clone_size: NA

cdr3_aa: CASSRGTHEQFF
cdr3_nt: TGTGCCAGCAGCCGGGGGACGCATGAGCAGTTCTTC
d_call: NA
v_call: TRBV27
j_call: TRBJ2-1
clone_size: NA

cdr3_aa: CASSGGRSSYEQYF
cdr3_nt: TGTGCCAGCAGCGGGGGACGGAGCTCCTACGAGCAGTACTTC
d_call: NA
v_call: TRBV13
j_call: TRBJ2-7
clone_size: NA

cdr3_aa: CASSQNSGRWNEQFF
cdr3_nt: TGCGCCAGCAGTCAAAATAGCGGGAGGTGGAATGAGCAGTTCTTC
d_call: TRBD2
v_call: TRBV10-1
j_call: TRBJ2-1
clone_size: NA

cdr3_aa: CASSFGSNYEQYF
cdr3_nt: TGTGCCAGCAGCTTCGGCAGTAACTACGAGCAGTACTTC
d_call: NA
v_call: TRBV11-1
j_call: TRBJ2-7
clone_size: NA

cdr3_aa: CAWKSGTGESYEQYF
cdr3_nt: TGTGCCTGGAAATCGGGGACAGGGGAGTCCTACGAGCAGTACTTC
d_call: TRBD1
v_call: TRBV30
j_call: TRBJ2-7
clone_size: NA